The 8 T cell receptor beta chains given below trace back to one sample, sequenced in a study of OX40 agonist ivuxolimab in advanced cancers. Profiled with immunoSEQ multiplex PCR; TCRdb holds only in-frame clones, not every one. This sample yields over 55,000 clones, of which roughly nine tenths are seen a single time; approximately 1% belongs to the top ten. The input for sequencing was CD4+ or CD8+ T cells sorted from blood, taken in a trial of the OX40 agonist ivuxolimab. The receptors derive from an adult with an advanced solid tumor such as melanoma, head and neck, liver or kidney cancer.

The J gene is TRBJ2-4, the V gene TRBV6-5, with D perhaps TRBD2 (7 bases). Trimming removed 8 bases at V and 2 bases at J, with 16 bases between. The CDR3 is made up of 15 amino acids. The germline V gene encodes CDR1 MNHEY and CDR2 SVGAGI. The CDR3 DNA reads as TGTGCCAGCCAAGGAGGGGGGGGAACCAAAAACATTCAGTACTTC. This gives the protein CASQGGGGTKNIQYF.

The genes are TRBV10-3 and TRBJ2-3; D unresolved. Germline loops: CDR1 ENHRY, CDR2 SYGVKD. Trimming took off 4 bases at V and 4 bases at J, with 9 bases between the two ends. The CDR3 has 13 amino acids. CDR3 bases: TGTGCCATCAGTGTGTCCACCGCAGATACGCAGTATTTT. Protein sequence: CAISVSTADTQYF.

The chain uses TRBV29-1 and TRBJ2-7, with unresolved D. Trimming removed 3 bases from V and 3 bases from J, with 12 bases in between. The CDR3 length is 13 residues. Germline lookup yields CDR1 SQVTM and CDR2 ANQGSEA. CDR3 bases: TGCAGCGTTGAGGCGTCAGGCTACTACGAGCAGTACTTC. Its protein is CSVEASGYYEQYF.

V is TRBV4-2 and J is TRBJ1-1; 8 nucleotides agree with TRBD1. The V and J ends lost 4 bases and 1 base, in that order; junction bases with no gene match: 11. This CDR3 is built from 17 residues. Germline V lookup: CDR1 LGHNA, CDR2 YNFKEQ. CDR3 in DNA: TGTGCCAGCAGCCCAATAATCAGGGGGCGAAGGAACACTGAAGCTTTCTTT. As protein: CASSPIIRGRRNTEAFF.

A single count supports this clone. The chain is built from TRBV6-5 and TRBJ2-3; 8 nucleotides line up with TRBD2. Unmatched junction bases numbered 4, after V lost 4 bases and J lost 1 base. CDR3 size: 15 residues. CDR1 is MNHEY and CDR2 is SVGAGI in the germline V gene. CDR3 sequence (DNA): TGTGCCAGCAGTTTCGGGGGGGCGGGCACAGATACGCAGTATTTT. Protein: CASSFGGAGTDTQYF.

The rearrangement links TRBV5-1 to TRBJ2-3, with D hard to call. Germline V CDR1 and CDR2: SGHRS, YFSETQ. V shed 1 base and J shed 0 bases, with 12 bases lying between them. The CDR3 covers 16 residues. The CDR3 sequence is CASSLNGVGSTDTQYF. Here the CDR3 DNA reads TGCGCCAGCAGCTTGAATGGGGTAGGGAGCACAGATACGCAGTATTTT.

The rearrangement links TRBV30 to TRBJ1-6; D unresolved. V was trimmed by 0 bases and J by 9 bases, leaving 6 bases between them. The CDR3 contains 12 residues. From germline, CDR1 is GTSNPN and CDR2 SVGIG (reference sequence). CDR3 bases: TGTGCCTGGAGTGTACCCGGTTCACCCCTCCACTTT. Translation: CAWSVPGSPLHF.

CDR3 region: CSVGEVTGNGYTF. In DNA form, the CDR3 reads TGCAGCGTTGGGGAGGTCACAGGGAATGGCTACACCTTC. This chain connects TRBV29-1 to TRBJ1-2, with D possibly TRBD1 on 6 matching bases. From germline, CDR1 is SQVTM and CDR2 ANQGSEA. This CDR3 comprises 13 residues. V dropped 4 bases and J dropped 6 bases, with 15 bases sitting between them.